One and the same sample provided the 18 T cell receptor beta chains below, sequenced in a study of blood T cells in healthy people across ages. Primers used in a second PCR of about 6 to 11 cycles were a sample-barcoded 5' primer and a J-beta primer mix. TCRdb processed the 5' RACE reads anew with MiXCR; each CDR3 protein has one entry. The repertoire holds approximately 2,000,000 distinct CDR3 sequences, with more than 35% as singletons. Sample: blood. The receptors derive from a human donor in good health.

The CDR3 DNA reads TGTGCCAGCAGTACCCTGGGCAGGGGCCGGGTTGATCAGGTTTTCTTT. As protein: CASSTLGRGRVDQVFF. The V gene is TRBV28, the J gene TRBJ1-1; possibly TRBD1 for D (6 bases). The CDR3 spans 16 residues. V was cut by 5 bases and J by 13 bases, with 29 bases left in between. Germline CDR1 MDHEN, CDR2 SYDVKM. The full variable domain, completed using reference TRBV28 and TRBJ1-1, is DVKVTQSSRYLVKRTGEKVFLECVQDMDHENMFWYRQDPGLGLRLIYFSYDVKMKEKGDIPEGYSVSREKKERFSLILESASTNQTSMYLCASSTLGRGRVDQVFFGQGTRLTVV.

Written as DNA, the CDR3 is TGTGCCAGCAGCCAAGAAGGGGGAGGCGGCTCTGGGGCCAACGTCCTGACTTTC. Its protein is CASSQEGGGGSGANVLTF. The chain couples TRBV14 to TRBJ2-6; D may be TRBD1 or TRBD2 (6 bases each). The CDR3 runs 18 residues. V was clipped by 0 bases and J by 0 bases, with 12 bases between them. Germline CDR1 is SGHDN and CDR2 is FVKESK.

Remarks on this clonotype: At one boundary the junction diverges from the germline segment, which might be a read error. The genes are TRBV3-1 and TRBJ1-1, with D tentatively TRBD1 (6 bases). In germline, CDR1 is LGHDT, CDR2 YNNKEL (reference sequence). The CDR3 is made up of 14 amino acids. CDR3 protein: CASSQVSRGTEAFF. The CDR3 nucleotides read TGTGCCAGCAGTCAAGTTTCAAGGGGGACTGAAGCTTTCTTT.

With respect to this clonotype: One junction end disagrees with the germline gene, perhaps due to a read error. The chain combines TRBV7-2 with TRBJ2-6; 8 nucleotides agree with TRBD2. The CDR3 has 19 residues. Germline V gene lookup returns CDR1 SGHTA and CDR2 FQGNSA. The CDR3 here is CASSLEGGGSYSGASVPTF. The CDR3 coding sequence is TGTGCCAGCAGCTTAGAAGGCGGGGGGTCCTACTCTGGGGCCAGCGTCCCGACTTTC.

This chain connects TRBV2 to TRBJ2-5; the match to TRBD1 covers 8 bases. V shed 0 bases and J 11 bases; nucleotides not matched to a gene: 17. CDR1 and CDR2 (germline): SNHLY, FYNNEI. This CDR3 comprises 17 residues. CDR3 sequence reads: CASSEAVPGGYVNEQYF. CDR3 nucleotide sequence: TGTGCCAGCAGTGAAGCGGTCCCAGGGGGCTACGTCAATGAGCAGTACTTC. Complete variable domain (other parts from reference TRBV2 and TRBJ2-5): EPEVTQTPSHQVTQMGQEVILRCVPISNHLYFYWYRQILGQKVEFLVSFYNNEISEKSEIFDDQFSVERPDGSNFTLKIRSTKLEDSAMYFCASSEAVPGGYVNEQYFGPGTRLLVL.

This clonotype was observed a few times. The J gene is TRBJ2-7, the V gene TRBV10-2; D ambiguous. The CDR3 has 12 amino acids. Germline V gene data show CDR1 as WSHSY and CDR2 as SAAADI. With 8 bases removed from V and 5 bases from J, the gap between germline ends came to 13 bases. CDR3 sequence reads: CASGRSVNEQYF. The CDR3 DNA sequence: TGCGCCAGCGGACGATCCGTCAACGAGCAGTACTTC.

The rearrangement links TRBV5-1 to TRBJ1-5; D may be TRBD1 (5 bases). Germline loops: CDR1 SGHRS, CDR2 YFSETQ. The CDR3 covers 16 residues. The V and J ends lost 4 bases and 6 bases respectively, with 20 bases between them. The CDR3 bases are TGCGCCAGCAGCCCGGACGTCAGGGCCGGGGGTCAGCCCCAGCATTTT. Amino acid sequence: CASSPDVRAGGQPQHF.

The chain carries TRBV20-1 and TRBJ1-5, with D possibly TRBD1 on 5 matching bases. The length of the CDR3 is 14 residues. CDR1 and CDR2 (germline): DFQATT, SNEGSKA (reference sequence). Trimming removed 5 bases at V and 5 bases at J, with 16 bases between. CDR3: CSALAGTFYQPQHF. The CDR3 nucleotides read TGCAGTGCTCTAGCCGGGACTTTTTATCAGCCCCAGCATTTT.

This rearrangement joins TRBV5-1 to TRBJ1-2; D not certain. Trimming stripped 1 base from V and 6 bases from J, with 10 bases between. Germline V gene sequence: CDR1 SGHRS, CDR2 YFSETQ. The CDR3 runs 13 residues. The CDR3 loop reads CASSLTRNHGYTF. Here the CDR3 DNA reads TGCGCCAGCAGCTTGACCCGGAACCATGGCTACACCTTC.

The V call is TRBV7-3, the J call TRBJ2-5; 13 positions agree with TRBD2. Germline CDR1 and CDR2: SGHTA and FQGTGA. The J segment lost 0 bases and the V segment lost 8 bases, leaving 15 bases of the junction unmatched. This CDR3 has 19 amino acids. This CDR3 reads CASAHGGTSGVWYQETQYF. CDR3 in DNA: TGTGCCAGCGCCCATGGGGGGACTAGCGGGGTGTGGTACCAAGAGACCCAGTACTTC. The entire variable domain, with the rest obtained from reference TRBV7-3 and TRBJ2-5, is as follows: GAGVSQTPSNKVTEKGKYVELRCDPISGHTALYWYRQSLGQGPEFLIYFQGTGAADDSGLPNDRFFAVRPEGSVSTLKIQRTERGDSAVYLCASAHGGTSGVWYQETQYFGPGTRLLVL.

This clonotype has a handful of counts. This chain uses TRBV10-3 with TRBJ1-4, with D hard to call. Germline lookup yields CDR1 ENHRY and CDR2 SYGVKD. CDR3 length: 12 amino acids. V was shortened by 11 bases and J by 7 bases, with 14 bases between the two germline ends. This chain's CDR3 is CAAGVGSEKLFF. CDR3 coding DNA: TGTGCCGCTGGAGTGGGGAGTGAAAAACTGTTTTTT.

This clonotype was observed a handful of times. This chain links TRBV5-1 with TRBJ1-2; D not certain. The CDR3 is 14 amino acids. V lost 5 bases, J lost 0 bases, and 11 bases lay in between. CDR1 and CDR2 from the germline V gene are SGHRS and YFSETQ. The CDR3 region has the DNA TGCGCCAGCAGTTCGGAGGGTCCTAACTATGGCTACACCTTC. Translation gives CASSSEGPNYGYTF.

The sample holds a few counts of this clonotype. The chain joins TRBV3-1 to TRBJ1-2; possibly TRBD1 for D (5 bases). Trimming left V 3 bases short and J 6 bases short, with 11 bases between. This CDR3 comprises 13 residues. The V gene's germline CDR1 is LGHDT and CDR2 YNNKEL (reference sequence). CDR3 sequence: CASSQLRRDGYTF. The CDR3, as DNA: TGTGCCAGCAGCCAGCTTCGCAGGGATGGCTACACCTTC.

A few counts support this clonotype. The rearrangement links TRBV14 to TRBJ1-3; no definite D call. V was shortened by 4 bases and J by 5 bases, with 6 bases between the two germline ends. There are 12 residues in the CDR3. Germline CDR1 reads SGHDN; CDR2 reads FVKESK. CDR3 in DNA: TGTGCCAGCAGCCGGGCCCGAAACACCATATATTTT. Amino acids: CASSRARNTIYF.

This sequence joins TRBV28 and TRBJ2-1, with D hard to call. The CDR3 covers 13 residues. Germline lookup yields CDR1 MDHEN and CDR2 SYDVKM. V lost 5 bases and J 3 bases, leaving 8 bases between the germline ends. CDR3 protein: CASSRQNYNEQFF. DNA of the CDR3: TGTGCCAGCAGTCGGCAGAACTACAATGAGCAGTTCTTC.

The chain combines TRBV7-3 with TRBJ2-1, with 9 bases lining up with TRBD2. The V and J ends lost 2 bases and 10 bases, in that order; junction bases with no gene match: 9. This CDR3 has 15 amino acids. Germline-derived CDR1 and CDR2 are SGHTA and FQGTGA. The CDR3: CASSLRLAGYREQFF. The CDR3 DNA sequence: TGTGCCAGCAGCTTACGGCTAGCGGGGTACAGAGAGCAGTTCTTC.

This clonotype was observed a few times. The rearrangement uses TRBV6-1 and TRBJ2-1, with D uncertain. The CDR3 is 14 residues long. V was shortened by 7 bases and J by 1 base, with 11 bases between the two germline ends. Germline-derived CDR1 and CDR2 are MNHNS and SASEGT. DNA for the CDR3: TGTGCCAGCAAATCAGGTTTGTCCTACAATGAGCAGTTCTTC. As protein: CASKSGLSYNEQFF.

This clonotype was picked up a small number of times. The rearrangement links TRBV4-3 to TRBJ1-1; D gene unclear. CDR1 is LGHNA and CDR2 is YSLEER in the germline V gene. The V and J ends lost 0 bases and 5 bases respectively, with 28 bases between them. The CDR3 contains 20 residues. CDR3 sequence: CASSQDVSRVANIMDTEAFF. CDR3 sequence (DNA): TGCGCCAGCAGCCAAGATGTTTCGAGAGTGGCCAATATCATGGATACTGAAGCTTTCTTT.